This T cell receptor (beta chain) was documented in a study of Graves' ophthalmopathy and Graves' hyperthyroidism. Study overall: At initial diagnosis, peripheral blood was obtained, and this preceded any treatment. Findings and caveats of the study: From stable hyperthyroidism, ophthalmopathy was separated by a 13-signature model with roughly 89% sensitivity and approximately 81% specificity.

Transcripts of RNA were the source for amplifying TCR beta CDR3 regions. HTBI primers were employed in first-round RT-PCR, then a second-round multiplex PCR followed. Using its own MiXCR run on the multiplex PCR reads, TCRdb lists one record per CDR3 protein. The table lists 300,000 or so distinct CDR3 sequences, around a sixth of them singletons, with around an eighth in the top ten. On this clonotype: Its antigen is currently unknown.

The V gene's germline CDR1 is SGHRS and CDR2 YFSETQ. V lost 2 bases to trimming and J lost 4 bases, with 9 bases between them. The CDR3 contains 14 residues. This rearrangement joins TRBV5-1 to TRBJ2-2; TRBD1 might be the D (6 bases). Sequencing input: peripheral blood. This TCR was recovered from an adult man with Graves' ophthalmopathy. The CDR3 DNA reads TGCGCCAGCAGCTTTAGGGGGAGCACCGGGGAGCTGTTTTTT. It specifies CASSFRGSTGELFF. Looking up the rest from reference TRBV5-1 and TRBJ2-2 gives the full variable domain: KAGVTQTPRYLIKTRGQQVTLSCSPISGHRSVSWYQQTPGQGLQFLFEYFSETQRNKGNFPGRFSGRQFSNSRSEMNVSTLELGDSALYLCASSFRGSTGELFFGEGSRLTVL.